This TCR beta chain was observed in a study of T cells after yellow fever vaccination (dated by TCRdb to the late 2010s). General notes on the study: The SMART-Seq v4 Ultra Low Input RNA kit was used to prepare libraries from fractions with low cell numbers. To follow T-cell clones before and after primary and booster YFV17D yellow fever vaccination, bulk TCR alpha and beta repertoires were sequenced over time. The cohort comprised two healthy male donors, one aged 18 to 29 and one aged 30 to 40 years. Blood was drawn at multiple timepoints before and after primary and secondary immunization, with bulk PBMC replicates and cell subsets isolated.

The CDR3 runs 15 residues from the cysteine to the phenylalanine. Only CDR3 DNA is held: 45 bases, read in frame from base 1. The CDR1 and CDR2 encoded by the germline V gene are MGHRA and YSYEKL. V is reduced by 2 bases and J by 2 bases, leaving a spacing of 13 bases between them. About this clonotype: It lacks a known antigen. The record has no base qualities; no much larger clone is one base away.

What the treatment or condition label conveys for this sample: live attenuated yellow fever vaccine strain. At every blood-draw timepoint, two biological replicates of bulk PBMCs were collected. PBMCs were isolated from peripheral blood using a standard Ficoll-Paque protocol. TriZol was used to extract RNA from bulk PBMCs, CD4 and CD8 fractions, and dextramer-positive and dextramer-negative fractions. Broad study findings and their caveats: A small share of clonotypes occurred in both CD4 and CD8 compartments, likely arising from convergent recombination. The secondary T-cell response was weaker than the primary response but faster, peaking on day 5 instead of day 15. Computational filtering was required because FACS-sorted repertoires could contain abundant contaminating clonotypes from the bulk population. Only a couple of donors were included in the study, so the extent to which the findings can be generalized is limited. After the booster, most clones that had expanded after primary vaccination were detected again (over 95% of CD4 and around nine tenths of CD8), suggesting broad maintenance of memory.

Synthesis of TCR cDNA relied on 5'RACE template switching, a step that introduced a universal primer site along with unique molecular identifiers. cDNA synthesis was primed from both the TCR alpha and TCR beta constant segments. Libraries were amplified in two PCR steps, with sample barcodes and sequencing adapters added in the second step. Libraries were sequenced on Illumina HiSeq 2500 (2x100 bp) or NovaSeq (2x150 bp). For the original study's pipeline: MIGEC handled demultiplexing of reads and collapsing into UMI consensus sequences, while MiXCR performed V(D)J alignment. Vaccine-responding clonotypes were identified with edgeR using replicate PBMC samples, with FDR below 0.01 and a log2 fold change above 5 up to day 15 being required. Bulk clonotypes were assigned CD4 or CD8 identity according to which sequenced CD4 or CD8 repertoire held them at higher abundance. TCRdb trimmed the raw reads at Q25, called clones with MiXCR and kept productive beta chains. Each record represents a unique CDR3 protein, reported with the most common genes and DNA among its rows. The V and J calls come from TCRdb's annotation, not from the publication. Here the sample has a few hundred thousand distinct CDR3 sequences; around a sixth occur a single time. The ten largest clones capture roughly a sixth of the sample.

Recombination joined TRBV4-1 with TRBJ2-7; no D gene can be assigned with confidence. This specimen consisted of PBMCs, obtained less than 6 days after the first yellow fever vaccination. This TCR was sampled from a man between 18 and 29 years old who received the YFV17D yellow fever vaccine. The DNA is TGCGCCAGCAGCCAAAAGGCGGCAGATCCCTACGAGCAGTACTTC. It encodes CASSQKAADPYEQYF.